The 15 T cell receptor beta chains reported below all come from one sample, sequenced in a study of Ad26.COV2.S vaccination and SARS-CoV-2 variants. Regarding treatment: some 20 received Ad26.COV2.S at low or high dose, single or two shots; about 5 received placebo; per-sample allocation not given. Sampling happened 63 days after the first vaccine or placebo injection. TCRdb's table, derived via immunoSEQ multiplex PCR, lists solely in-frame clones and lacks some. This sample yields some 340,000 clones, of which about 82% are seen a single time; 1.5% to 2.5% belongs to the top ten. Sequenced material: peripheral blood, taken in a trial of Ad26.COV2.S vaccine versus placebo. The receptor source for this set is a person between 18 and 59 years old who received the Ad26.COV2.S COVID-19 vaccine or a placebo.

This clone appeared many times. Relative to the germline gene, one junction end is altered; a read error may explain this. V gene TRBV12-3 or TRBV12-4 combines with J gene TRBJ2-3; 10 nucleotides align to TRBD1. The CDR3 loop spans 12 amino acids. The CDR3 spells CASSDRDRGWNF. CDR3 sequence (DNA): TGTGCCAGCAGTGACCGGGACAGGGGTTGGAATTTT.

For this clone: The same CDR3 is also encoded by other DNA sequences in this sample. The chain carries TRBV30 and TRBJ2-6; D call uncertain. Trimming took off 0 bases at V and 0 bases at J, with 6 bases between the two ends. Germline values: CDR1 GTSNPN, CDR2 SVGIG (reference sequence). The CDR3 sequence is 15 residues long. CDR3 coding DNA: TGTGCCTGGAGTGTACGCGGCTCTGGGGCCAACGTCCTGACTTTC. Protein product: CAWSVRGSGANVLTF.

This chain uses TRBV5-1 with TRBJ2-6; D may be TRBD1 (5 bases). The germline gives CDR1 SGHRS, CDR2 YFSETQ. The CDR3 length is 16 residues. V was trimmed by 4 bases and J by 2 bases, leaving 13 bases between them. The CDR3 bases are TGCGCCAGCAGCGATAACCCAGGGACTGGGGCCAACGTCCTGACTTTC. The encoded protein is CASSDNPGTGANVLTF.

With respect to this clone: The identical CDR3 is also encoded by other nucleotide sequences in the sample. This sequence joins TRBV12-3 or TRBV12-4 and TRBJ2-5, with a possible D match to TRBD1 (5 bases). V lost 1 base to trimming and J lost 9 bases, with 12 bases between them. The CDR3 has 13 amino acids. Here the CDR3 DNA reads TGTGCCAGCAGTTTAGAGGGGCGGCAGGCCCAGTACTTC. As protein: CASSLEGRQAQYF.

The V call is TRBV6-1, the J call TRBJ1-1; TRBD1 is a possible D gene (6 bases). This CDR3 has 16 residues. Trimming left V 3 bases short and J 0 bases short, with 14 bases between. Germline V gene data show CDR1 as MNHNS and CDR2 as SASEGT. The CDR3 loop is CASSENRALMNTEAFF. CDR3 nucleotides: TGTGCCAGCAGTGAGAACAGGGCCTTGATGAACACTGAAGCTTTCTTT.

The genes are TRBV27 and TRBJ2-3, with D tentatively TRBD2 (5 bases). V lost 6 bases and J lost 1, with 5 bases in between. In germline, CDR1 is MNHEY, CDR2 SMNVEV (reference sequence). The CDR3 is 12 amino acids. The CDR3 coding sequence is TGTGCCAGCAGGAGGGGCACAGATACGCAGTATTTT. This translates into CASRRGTDTQYF.

This clone has a single count. V is TRBV19 and J is TRBJ1-5; TRBD1 is a possible D gene (5 bases). The CDR3 consists of 14 residues. The ends were cut back, 7 bases at V and 6 bases at J, with 16 bases in the middle. Germline values: CDR1 LNHDA, CDR2 SQIVND (reference sequence). CDR3: CASKGPGSAQPQHF. The CDR3, as DNA: TGTGCCAGTAAGGGGCCGGGTTCCGCTCAGCCCCAGCATTTT.

The rearrangement uses TRBV7-2 and TRBJ2-5; 7 bases line up with TRBD2. Trimming at V came to 4 bases and at J to 5 bases, leaving 13 bases not matched to a gene. The CDR3 length is 16 residues. Germline V gives CDR1 SGHTA, CDR2 FQGNSA. CDR3 sequence (DNA): TGTGCCAGCAGCTCCGGTCGAACCCCCGGGGGGGAGACCCAGTACTTC. Its protein product is CASSSGRTPGGETQYF.

V gene TRBV7-2 combines with J gene TRBJ2-1; TRBD2 matches at 8 bases. The V and J ends lost 5 bases and 3 bases, in that order; junction bases with no gene match: 6. The CDR3 is 15 amino acids. Germline CDR1 is SGHTA and CDR2 is FQGNSA. CDR3 residues: CASSATSGDYNEQFF. DNA of the CDR3: TGTGCCAGCAGCGCAACTAGCGGAGACTACAATGAGCAGTTCTTC.

The V gene is TRBV9, the J gene TRBJ1-5; D may be TRBD1 (6 bases). V was pared by 4 bases and J by 5 bases, with 13 bases between. There are 14 residues in the CDR3. Germline lookup yields CDR1 SGDLS and CDR2 YYNGEE. CDR3 nucleotides: TGTGCCAGCAGCAAACAGGGTGGGGATCAGCCCCAGCATTTT. Amino acid sequence: CASSKQGGDQPQHF.

This clone was seen only once. This chain uses TRBV6-4 with TRBJ1-6; the D is unclear. The CDR3 totals 13 residues. Germline V gene sequence: CDR1 MRHNA, CDR2 SNTAGT. V gave up 6 bases and J gave up 10 bases, with 13 bases separating them. The DNA for the CDR3 is TGTGCCAGCAGCCTCCAATTGAACTCACCCCTCCACTTT. It yields the protein CASSLQLNSPLHF.

This chain joins TRBV4-1 and TRBJ1-2; D possibly corresponds to TRBD1 (6 bases). The CDR3 contains 14 residues. Trimming stripped 1 base from V and 7 bases from J, with 13 bases between. The germline gives CDR1 MGHRA, CDR2 YSYEKL. The CDR3 DNA reads as TGCGCCAGCAGCCAAGTTGGCACAGGGCTTGGCTACACCTTC. This sequence encodes CASSQVGTGLGYTF.

The CDR3 coding sequence is TGCGCCAGCAGCTTGGAAGGCAGTAAAGGGGAAAAACTGTTTTTT. This sequence encodes CASSLEGSKGEKLFF. The chain recombines TRBV5-1 with TRBJ1-4; D is unresolved. Trimming took off 0 bases at V and 8 bases at J, with 14 bases between the two ends. The CDR3 has 15 amino acids. CDR1 is SGHRS and CDR2 is YFSETQ in the germline V gene.

V gene TRBV7-2 combines with J gene TRBJ2-3, with 8 bases fitting TRBD2. With 1 base clipped from V and 2 bases from J, the junction kept 5 bases outside the gene matches. The CDR3 sequence is 16 residues long. The germline gives CDR1 SGHTA, CDR2 FQGNSA. In DNA, the CDR3 is TGTGCCAGCAGCTTAGGGGGGCGGGGGGACACAGATACGCAGTATTTT. This translates into CASSLGGRGDTDTQYF.

The CDR3 reads CASSYSGSANYGYTF. The CDR3 DNA reads as TGTGCCAGCAGTTACTCCGGATCAGCTAACTATGGCTACACCTTC. J is TRBJ1-2 and V is TRBV6-2 or TRBV6-3; D is unresolved. Germline assignment: CDR1 MNHEY and CDR2 SVGEGT. The CDR3 spans 15 residues. The V end was cut by 0 bases, the J end by 0 bases, with 8 bases between.